This paragraph covers one T cell receptor beta chain sequence. Its antigen remains unknown. This specimen belongs to a study of Ad26.COV2.S vaccination and SARS-CoV-2 variants. V was cut by 4 bases and J by 3 bases, with 6 bases left in between. The CDR3 is made up of 12 amino acids. Looked up from germline, CDR1 is SNHLY and CDR2 is FYNNEI. The treatment: about 20 received Ad26.COV2.S at low or high dose, single or two shots; several received placebo; per-sample allocation not given. Day 63 after the first vaccine or placebo injection was the time point for sampling. Repertoires were generated with immunoSEQ multiplex PCR, while TCRdb's copy carries only in-frame clones and drops some. The sample holds roughly 500,000 clones, nearly 90% seen once. Study results and limitations: The TCR breadth and depth analyses may have understated or missed part of the total T cell responses.

Specimen: peripheral blood, collected in a trial of Ad26.COV2.S vaccine versus placebo. This chain links TRBV2 with TRBJ1-2; D not resolved. This clonotype was obtained from a person between 18 and 65 years old who received the Ad26.COV2.S COVID-19 vaccine or a placebo. CDR3 nucleotide sequence: TGTGCCAGCAGTGTGGCTGACTATGGCTACACCTTC. Protein: CASSVADYGYTF.